Sequencing of this T cell receptor beta chain was carried out in a study of blood T cell repertoires in COVID-19. Sequencing was performed with immunoSEQ multiplex PCR; in TCRdb, only in-frame clones are kept and a portion is missing. The sample holds around 150,000 clones, about nine tenths seen once. This CDR3 is built from 13 residues. Germline-derived CDR1 and CDR2 are SEHNR and FQNEAQ (reference sequence). V trimming: 5 bases; J trimming: 6 bases; junction bases outside the gene matches: 2. Sequenced material: peripheral blood. The clonotype originates from a woman aged 55-70 years with active or convalescent COVID-19. This sequence joins TRBV7-9 and TRBJ1-2; 11 bases line up with TRBD1. The CDR3 sequence is CASSRGQGDGYTF. In DNA, the CDR3 is TGTGCCAGCAGCCGGGGACAGGGGGATGGCTACACCTTC.